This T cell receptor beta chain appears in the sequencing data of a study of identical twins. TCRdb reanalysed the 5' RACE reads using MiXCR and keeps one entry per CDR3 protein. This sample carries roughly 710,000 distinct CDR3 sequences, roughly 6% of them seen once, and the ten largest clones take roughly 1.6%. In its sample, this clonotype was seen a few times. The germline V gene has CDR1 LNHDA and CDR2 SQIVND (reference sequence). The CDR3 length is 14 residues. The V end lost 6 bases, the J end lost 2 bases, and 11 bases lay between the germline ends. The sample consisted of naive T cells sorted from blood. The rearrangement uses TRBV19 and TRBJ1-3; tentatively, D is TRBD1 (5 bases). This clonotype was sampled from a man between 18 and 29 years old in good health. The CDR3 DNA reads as TGTGCCAGTAGAAGGGGCCAGACTGGAAACACCATATATTTT. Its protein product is CASRRGQTGNTIYF.